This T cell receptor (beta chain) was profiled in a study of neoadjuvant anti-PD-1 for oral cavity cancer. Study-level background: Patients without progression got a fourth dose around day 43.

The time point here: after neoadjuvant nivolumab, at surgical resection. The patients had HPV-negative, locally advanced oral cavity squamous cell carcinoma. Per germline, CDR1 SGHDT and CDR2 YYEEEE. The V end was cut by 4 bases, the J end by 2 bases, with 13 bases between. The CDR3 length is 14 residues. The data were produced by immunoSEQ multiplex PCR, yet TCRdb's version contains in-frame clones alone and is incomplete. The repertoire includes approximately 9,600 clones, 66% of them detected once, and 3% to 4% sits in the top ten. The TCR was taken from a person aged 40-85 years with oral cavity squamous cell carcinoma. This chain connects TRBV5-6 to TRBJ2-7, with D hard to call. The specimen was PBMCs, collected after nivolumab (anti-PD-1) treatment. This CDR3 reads CASSDGPGTYEQYF. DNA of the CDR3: TGTGCCAGCAGCGACGGCCCCGGTACCTACGAGCAGTACTTC.